This T cell receptor beta chain was recovered during a study of blood T cell repertoires in COVID-19. Study as a whole: COVID-19 samples collected from the United States, Italy and Spain covered acute and convalescent phases. From T cells, B-cell-depleted T cells, or PBMCs came the material, which was cDNA or gDNA.

Authors' methods: Reference gene primer amplification gave estimated nucleated cell counts. Here immunoSEQ multiplex PCR was the method, and the copy in TCRdb shows in-frame clones only, minus some. That table is the source of V, J and clone size, and D and trimming were worked out from the DNA. The profile shows some 50,000 clones, about nine tenths of them singletons. Germline assignment: CDR1 SEHNR and CDR2 FQNEAQ (reference sequence). This CDR3 comprises 13 residues. The ends lost 4 bases at V and 6 bases at J; junction bases unmatched: 3. This TCR was recovered from a man aged 35-49 years with acute or convalescent COVID-19. This chain links TRBV7-9 with TRBJ1-5; 7 bases match TRBD1. The sequencing input was peripheral blood. This CDR3 is CASSSTGAQPQHF. The CDR3 DNA is TGTGCCAGCAGCTCCACAGGGGCTCAGCCCCAGCATTTT.